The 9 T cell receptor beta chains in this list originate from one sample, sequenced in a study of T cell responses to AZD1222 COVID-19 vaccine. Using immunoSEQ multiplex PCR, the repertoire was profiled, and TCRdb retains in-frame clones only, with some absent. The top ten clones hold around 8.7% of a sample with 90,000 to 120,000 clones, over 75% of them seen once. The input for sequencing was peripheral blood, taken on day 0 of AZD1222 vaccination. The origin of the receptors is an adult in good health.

CDR3 bases: TGTGCCAGCAGCCCAATACAGGGGACTAATCAGCCCCAGCATTTT. It specifies CASSPIQGTNQPQHF. This chain links TRBV7-2 with TRBJ1-5, with 7 bases identical to TRBD1. Trimming cost V 5 bases and J 4 bases; bases outside gene matches: 8. CDR1 and CDR2 from the germline V gene are SGHTA and FQGNSA. CDR3 length: 15 residues.

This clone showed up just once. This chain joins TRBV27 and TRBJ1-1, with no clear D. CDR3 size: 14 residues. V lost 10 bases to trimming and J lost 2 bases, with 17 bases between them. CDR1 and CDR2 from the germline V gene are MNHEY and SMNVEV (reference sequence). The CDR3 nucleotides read TGTGCCACCTCAGCCCGGGGTGGAAACACTGAAGCTTTCTTT. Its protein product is CATSARGGNTEAFF.

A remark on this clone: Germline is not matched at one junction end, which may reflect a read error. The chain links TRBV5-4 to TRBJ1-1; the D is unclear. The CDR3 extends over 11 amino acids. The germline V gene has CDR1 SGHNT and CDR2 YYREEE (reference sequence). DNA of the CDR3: TGTGCCAGCACCTTGAACACTGAAGCTTTCTTT. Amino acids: CASTLNTEAFF. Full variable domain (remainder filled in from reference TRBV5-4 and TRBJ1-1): ETGVTQSPTHLIKTRGQQVTLRCSSQSGHNTVSWYQQALGQGPQFIFQYYREEENGRGNFPPRFSGLQFPNYSSELNVNALELDDSALYLCASTLNTEAFFGQGTRLTVV.

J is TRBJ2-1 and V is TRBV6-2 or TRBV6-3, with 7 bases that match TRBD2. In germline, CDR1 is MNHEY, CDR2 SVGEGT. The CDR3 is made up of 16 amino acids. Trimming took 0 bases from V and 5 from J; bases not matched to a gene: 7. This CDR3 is CASSYSGLAANNEQFF. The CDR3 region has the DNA TGTGCCAGCAGTTACTCCGGGCTAGCGGCTAACAATGAGCAGTTCTTC.

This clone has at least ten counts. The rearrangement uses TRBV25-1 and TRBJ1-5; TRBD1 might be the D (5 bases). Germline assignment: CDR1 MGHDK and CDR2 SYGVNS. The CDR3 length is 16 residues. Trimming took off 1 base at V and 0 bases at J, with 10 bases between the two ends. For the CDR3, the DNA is TGTGCCAGCAGTGAATCAGACAGTTATAGCAATCAGCCCCAGCATTTT. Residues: CASSESDSYSNQPQHF.

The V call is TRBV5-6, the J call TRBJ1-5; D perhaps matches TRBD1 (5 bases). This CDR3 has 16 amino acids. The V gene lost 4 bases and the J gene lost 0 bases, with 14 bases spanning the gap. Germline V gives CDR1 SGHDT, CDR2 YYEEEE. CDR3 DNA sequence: TGTGCCAGCAGCCCCTGGGGCATTGATAGCAATCAGCCCCAGCATTTT. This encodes CASSPWGIDSNQPQHF. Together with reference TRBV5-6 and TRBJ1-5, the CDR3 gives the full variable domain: DAGVTQSPTHLIKTRGQQVTLRCSPKSGHDTVSWYQQALGQGPQFIFQYYEEEERQRGNFPDRFSGHQFPNYSSELNVNALLLGDSALYLCASSPWGIDSNQPQHFGDGTRLSIL.

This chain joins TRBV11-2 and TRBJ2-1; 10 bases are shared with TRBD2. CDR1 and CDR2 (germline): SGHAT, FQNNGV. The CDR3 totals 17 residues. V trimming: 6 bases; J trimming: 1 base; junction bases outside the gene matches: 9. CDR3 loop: CASRPLAGGRSYNEQFF. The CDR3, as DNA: TGTGCCAGCAGGCCCTTAGCGGGGGGCAGGTCCTACAATGAGCAGTTCTTC.

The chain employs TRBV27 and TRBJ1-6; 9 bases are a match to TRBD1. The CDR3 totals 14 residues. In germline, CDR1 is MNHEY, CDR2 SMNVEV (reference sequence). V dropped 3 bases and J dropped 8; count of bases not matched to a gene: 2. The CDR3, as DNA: TGTGCCAGCAGTTTTTGGGACAGGGATTCACCCCTCCACTTT. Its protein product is CASSFWDRDSPLHF.

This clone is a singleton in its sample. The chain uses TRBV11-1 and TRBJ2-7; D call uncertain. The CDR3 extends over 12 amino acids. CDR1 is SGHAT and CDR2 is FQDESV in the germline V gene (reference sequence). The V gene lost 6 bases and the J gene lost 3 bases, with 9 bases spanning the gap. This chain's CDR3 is CASSRFNYEQYF. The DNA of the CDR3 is TGTGCCAGCAGTAGGTTTAACTACGAGCAGTACTTC.